The rows below give T cell receptor beta chains drawn from one sample of a study of blood T cell repertoires in COVID-19. Sequencing used immunoSEQ multiplex PCR; TCRdb keeps in-frame clones, though not all of them. The data show 30,000 or so clones, 80% to 90% seen once. The sequenced material came from peripheral blood. All receptors derive from a woman at least 80 years old with COVID-19, enrolled during active disease. Each CDR3 is given with its conserved first and last residue. A D gene is named only where the DNA matches it firmly. Clone size is not always given. Where it is, it says once, few, many or a class for expanded clones.

abundance: NA
j_gene: TRBJ2-2
d_gene: TRBD1
v_gene: TRBV18
CDR3nt: TGTGCCAGCTCACGGACAGGGCTGAACACCGGGGAGCTGTTTTTT
CDR3aa: CASSRTGLNTGELFF

abundance: NA
j_gene: TRBJ1-2
d_gene: TRBD1
v_gene: TRBV7-9
CDR3nt: TGTGCCAGCAGCCCAAGGGACAGGAAAGAAAACATCTATGGCTACACCTTC
CDR3aa: CASSPRDRKENIYGYTF

abundance: NA
j_gene: TRBJ2-1
d_gene: NA
v_gene: TRBV20-1
CDR3nt: TGCAGTGCTAGTCAGGAGGACAATGAGCAGTTCTTC
CDR3aa: CSASQEDNEQFF

abundance: NA
j_gene: TRBJ2-5
d_gene: NA
v_gene: TRBV27
CDR3nt: TGTGCCAGCAGTTTAGTCGGGCGGGGTCAAGAGACCCAGTACTTC
CDR3aa: CASSLVGRGQETQYF

abundance: NA
j_gene: TRBJ1-6
d_gene: TRBD1
v_gene: TRBV5-4
CDR3nt: TGTGCCAGCAGCTTTGAGACAGGGCCGTATAATTCACCCCTCCACTTT
CDR3aa: CASSFETGPYNSPLHF

abundance: NA
j_gene: TRBJ2-5
d_gene: TRBD1
v_gene: TRBV3-1/TRBV3-2
CDR3nt: TGTGCCAGCAGCCCCCTCCAGGACAGGCTTCGGACCCAGTACTTC
CDR3aa: CASSPLQDRLRTQYF

abundance: NA
j_gene: TRBJ1-6
d_gene: TRBD1
v_gene: TRBV12-5
CDR3nt: TGTGCTAGTGGTTTGGAACCGACAGGGTCACCCCTCCACTTT
CDR3aa: CASGLEPTGSPLHF

abundance: NA
j_gene: TRBJ2-1
d_gene: TRBD1
v_gene: TRBV4-1
CDR3nt: TGCGCCAGCAGCCTCCCACCGGGACAGGGTTACCACAATGAGCAGTTCTTC
CDR3aa: CASSLPPGQGYHNEQFF

abundance: NA
j_gene: TRBJ1-1
d_gene: TRBD1
v_gene: TRBV2
CDR3nt: TGTGCCAGCAGAGGGGGACAGGGGGCCACTGGAGCTTTCTTT
CDR3aa: CASRGGQGATGAFF

abundance: NA
j_gene: TRBJ2-2
d_gene: TRBD2
v_gene: TRBV27
CDR3nt: TGTGCCAGCAGTTGGGGGGGCGGGGAGCTGTTTTTT
CDR3aa: CASSWGGGELFF

abundance: NA
j_gene: TRBJ2-1
d_gene: TRBD1
v_gene: TRBV5-6
CDR3nt: TGTGCCAGCAGCCCTGTGACAGGGTCCTACAATGAGCAGTTCTTC
CDR3aa: CASSPVTGSYNEQFF

abundance: NA
j_gene: TRBJ2-5
d_gene: TRBD2
v_gene: TRBV5-8
CDR3nt: TGTGCCAGCAGCTCCGGTCGGACTAGCGGGGGGCAGTACCAAGAGACCCAGTACTTC
CDR3aa: CASSSGRTSGGQYQETQYF

abundance: NA
j_gene: TRBJ2-5
d_gene: NA
v_gene: TRBV6-2/TRBV6-3
CDR3nt: TGTGCCAGCAACCCCACGGGGGTGACGTACCAAGAGACCCAGTACTTC
CDR3aa: CASNPTGVTYQETQYF

abundance: NA
j_gene: TRBJ2-7
d_gene: NA
v_gene: TRBV10-3
CDR3nt: TGTGCCATCAGTGAGGTGACAGGTGCCTACGAGCAGTACTTC
CDR3aa: CAISEVTGAYEQYF

abundance: NA
j_gene: TRBJ2-5
d_gene: NA
v_gene: TRBV3-1/TRBV3-2
CDR3nt: TGTGCCAGCAGCCAAGTTCTGCCTAGCAGCGAGACCCAGTACTTC
CDR3aa: CASSQVLPSSETQYF

abundance: NA
j_gene: TRBJ1-6
d_gene: NA
v_gene: TRBV27
CDR3nt: TGTGCCAGCAGTTCGCGAAGCACGGTACATTCACCCCTCCACTTT
CDR3aa: CASSSRSTVHSPLHF

abundance: NA
j_gene: TRBJ1-1
d_gene: NA
v_gene: TRBV20-1
CDR3nt: TGCAGTGCTAGTCCCACAGTAATGAACACTGAAGCTTTCTTT
CDR3aa: CSASPTVMNTEAFF

abundance: NA
j_gene: TRBJ2-1
d_gene: NA
v_gene: TRBV30
CDR3nt: TGTGCCTGGAGTCTAGTATCCGATGAGCAGTTCTTC
CDR3aa: CAWSLVSDEQFF

abundance: NA
j_gene: TRBJ2-1
d_gene: NA
v_gene: TRBV2
CDR3nt: TGTGCCAGCAGTGAACAGGGTTGGAATGAGCAGTTCTTC
CDR3aa: CASSEQGWNEQFF

abundance: NA
j_gene: TRBJ1-5
d_gene: TRBD1
v_gene: TRBV6-2/TRBV6-3
CDR3nt: TGTGCCAGCAGTTACGACAGGGACCGTCAGCCCCAGCATTTT
CDR3aa: CASSYDRDRQPQHF

abundance: few
j_gene: TRBJ2-5
d_gene: NA
v_gene: TRBV7-7
CDR3nt: TGTGCCAGCAGCGTGACGGGCCAAGAGACCCAGTACTTC
CDR3aa: CASSVTGQETQYF

abundance: NA
j_gene: TRBJ2-7
d_gene: NA
v_gene: TRBV5-1
CDR3nt: TGCGCCAGCAGCCAGCAGGGGCCCCCCTACGAGCAGTACTTC
CDR3aa: CASSQQGPPYEQYF

abundance: NA
j_gene: TRBJ1-3
d_gene: NA
v_gene: TRBV19
CDR3nt: TGTGCCAGCAGCGGGACACGGGGTCGCGGAAACACCATATATTTT
CDR3aa: CASSGTRGRGNTIYF

abundance: NA
j_gene: TRBJ1-1
d_gene: NA
v_gene: TRBV5-4
CDR3nt: TGTGCCAGCAGCTCTTGGGGAGGGGGTCTTACTGAAGCTTTCTTT
CDR3aa: CASSSWGGGLTEAFF

abundance: NA
j_gene: TRBJ1-5
d_gene: TRBD1
v_gene: TRBV19
CDR3nt: TGTGCCAGTAGTAGAGGCGGGACAGGGACTCAGCCCCAGCATTTT
CDR3aa: CASSRGGTGTQPQHF

abundance: NA
j_gene: TRBJ1-4
d_gene: NA
v_gene: TRBV6-1
CDR3nt: TGTGCCAGCAGTCAAGATCCGGGACTGCCTAATGAAAAACTGTTTTTT
CDR3aa: CASSQDPGLPNEKLFF

abundance: NA
j_gene: TRBJ2-1
d_gene: TRBD2
v_gene: TRBV5-5
CDR3nt: TGTGCCAGCAGCCAGGGTCTAGCGGACTACAATGAGCAGTTCTTC
CDR3aa: CASSQGLADYNEQFF

abundance: NA
j_gene: TRBJ1-4
d_gene: NA
v_gene: TRBV7-2
CDR3nt: TGTGCCAGCAGCTTAGATGGAGGGATTAATGAAAAACTGTTTTTT
CDR3aa: CASSLDGGINEKLFF

abundance: once
j_gene: TRBJ1-1
d_gene: NA
v_gene: TRBV30
CDR3nt: TGTGCCCAGACATTGATGAACACTGAAGCTTTCTTT
CDR3aa: CAQTLMNTEAFF

abundance: NA
j_gene: TRBJ1-5
d_gene: NA
v_gene: TRBV7-9
CDR3nt: TGTGCCAGCAGCCAATTAGATCAGCCCCAGCATTTT
CDR3aa: CASSQLDQPQHF

abundance: NA
j_gene: TRBJ1-6
d_gene: TRBD1
v_gene: TRBV6-2/TRBV6-3
CDR3nt: TGTGCCAGCAGTACCGGGACAGGGCCGAGCTCCTATAATTCACCCCTCCACTTT
CDR3aa: CASSTGTGPSSYNSPLHF

abundance: NA
j_gene: TRBJ2-2
d_gene: NA
v_gene: TRBV5-5
CDR3nt: TGTGCCAGCAGCCCGCAGGGAACAACAAACACCGGGGAGCTGTTTTTT
CDR3aa: CASSPQGTTNTGELFF

abundance: NA
j_gene: TRBJ2-1
d_gene: TRBD2
v_gene: TRBV7-2
CDR3nt: TGTGCCAGCAGCTCCTTAGCGGGGACCTACAATGAGCAGTTCTTC
CDR3aa: CASSSLAGTYNEQFF

abundance: NA
j_gene: TRBJ1-2
d_gene: NA
v_gene: TRBV4-2
CDR3nt: TGTGCCAGCAGCCAGGAAGTACAGGGACTATATGGCTACACCTTC
CDR3aa: CASSQEVQGLYGYTF

abundance: NA
j_gene: TRBJ1-4
d_gene: NA
v_gene: TRBV27
CDR3nt: TGTGCCAGCAGTTTAATCGGAGGTGGAGAGGAAAAACTGTTTTTT
CDR3aa: CASSLIGGGEEKLFF

abundance: NA
j_gene: TRBJ2-5
d_gene: NA
v_gene: TRBV15
CDR3nt: TGTGCCACCAGCAGACTCCGGGGGACTGGGGCCGGGGAGACCCAGTACTTC
CDR3aa: CATSRLRGTGAGETQYF

abundance: few
j_gene: TRBJ1-3
d_gene: TRBD1
v_gene: TRBV5-1
CDR3nt: TGCGCCAGCAGTGAGGCCTCAGGGGGAGGAAACACCATATATTTT
CDR3aa: CASSEASGGGNTIYF

abundance: NA
j_gene: TRBJ1-1
d_gene: NA
v_gene: TRBV3-1/TRBV3-2
CDR3nt: TGTGCCAGCGGAACAGGGTCAATGAACACTGAAGCTTTCTTT
CDR3aa: CASGTGSMNTEAFF

abundance: NA
j_gene: TRBJ2-7
d_gene: NA
v_gene: TRBV4-1
CDR3nt: TGCGCCAGCAGCCTAGGAACGGGCGAGCAGTACTTC
CDR3aa: CASSLGTGEQYF

abundance: NA
j_gene: TRBJ1-2
d_gene: TRBD1
v_gene: TRBV4-1
CDR3nt: TGCGCCAGCAGCCAAGATATATCGACAGGGAAGCTGCGTGGCTACACCTTC
CDR3aa: CASSQDISTGKLRGYTF

abundance: NA
j_gene: TRBJ2-1
d_gene: NA
v_gene: TRBV5-6
CDR3nt: TGTGCCAGCAGCTCCGGACAACCGCCTCTGGAGCAGTTCTTC
CDR3aa: CASSSGQPPLEQFF

abundance: NA
j_gene: TRBJ1-4
d_gene: NA
v_gene: TRBV7-2
CDR3nt: TGTGCCAGCAGCTTAGTAGGGGTTAGTGAAAAACTGTTTTTT
CDR3aa: CASSLVGVSEKLFF